Listed below are T cell receptor beta chains from one sample, sequenced in a study of post-analysis software for immune sequencing data. TCRdb fed the PCR reads into MiXCR, producing one record per CDR3 protein. The sample lists roughly 670,000 distinct CDR3 sequences; around 64% were seen once. The sample was blood. Source of these receptors: a girl aged 2-10 years with multiple sclerosis. CDR3s include the opening cysteine and the closing phenylalanine or tryptophan. D genes are given only for firm matches. A row's size may be missing; if present it is once, few, many or a size class.

clone size | D gene | J gene | V gene | CDR3 DNA | CDR3 protein
- | - | TRBJ2-3 | TRBV5-1 | TGCGCCAGCAGCTTTAGGACGGCAGTGAATACGCAGTATTTT | CASSFRTAVNTQYF
once | TRBD1 | TRBJ2-5 | TRBV29-1 | TGCAGCGCACTGACAGGGGCAGGGGAGACCCAGTACTTC | CSALTGAGETQYF
- | - | TRBJ1-2 | TRBV20-1 | TGCAGTGCGAGGCGGGGTTTGATTGTCGATGGCTACACCTTC | CSARRGLIVDGYTF
- | - | TRBJ1-2 | TRBV5-4 | TGTGCCATCCGGTATCGGGGGGCGCCTGACTATGGCTACACCTTC | CAIRYRGAPDYGYTF
- | - | TRBJ1-5 | TRBV12-3/TRBV12-4 | TGTGCCAGCAGTCGAGGGGCGAGCCAGCCCCAGCATTTT | CASSRGASQPQHF
- | TRBD2 | TRBJ2-1 | TRBV9 | TGTGCCAGCAGCGTTAGCGGGACCACTTACAATGAGCAGTTCTTC | CASSVSGTTYNEQFF
once | - | TRBJ2-1 | TRBV11-3 | TGTGCCAGCAGCTTATATACAGGTCAAGGCCCCTACAATGAGCAGTTCTTC | CASSLYTGQGPYNEQFF
- | TRBD1 | TRBJ1-2 | TRBV10-3 | TGTGCCATCAGTGAAGGGACAGGGGCCCACTATGGCTACACCTTC | CAISEGTGAHYGYTF
few | - | TRBJ2-1 | TRBV24-1 | TGTGCCACCAGTGATTTACGGGCGCAGTACAATGAGCAGTTCTTC | CATSDLRAQYNEQFF
- | TRBD1 | TRBJ1-4 | TRBV12-3/TRBV12-4 | TGTGCCAGCAGCCTCGACAGGGAGGGTGGAAAACTGTTTTTT | CASSLDREGGKLFF
few | TRBD1 | TRBJ2-1 | TRBV6-5 | TGTGCCAGCAGTTACTCGCGCGACAGGGGTTACAATGAGCAGTTCTTC | CASSYSRDRGYNEQFF
- | - | TRBJ2-2 | TRBV12-3/TRBV12-4 | TGTGCCAGCACCTACAGGCCCGGGGAGCTGTTTTTT | CASTYRPGELFF
- | - | TRBJ2-1 | TRBV24-1 | TGTGCCACCAGTGTGGGGCGTAGAGGTCCGGGCAATGAGCAGTTCTTC | CATSVGRRGPGNEQFF
- | - | TRBJ2-1 | TRBV2 | TGTGCCAGCAGTGGAACGACAGAATACAATGAGCAGTTCTTC | CASSGTTEYNEQFF
- | - | TRBJ2-7 | TRBV12-3/TRBV12-4 | TGTGCCAGCAGTCGGGACAATAGAGGCAACGAGCAGTACTTC | CASSRDNRGNEQYF
few | - | TRBJ2-3 | TRBV29-1 | TGCAGCGTAGGTTTTGCAGATACGCAGTATTTT | CSVGFADTQYF